Each of the 10 T cell receptor beta chains below was sequenced from the same sample in a study of regulatory T cells in long-lasting Graves disease. Libraries of TCR beta came from iRepertoire HTBI primers plus Arm-PCR of CDR3 regions. A single record per CDR3 protein comes from TCRdb applying MiXCR to the multiplex PCR reads. Of a few hundred thousand distinct CDR3 sequences in the sample, roughly a quarter were seen once. As to time point: persistent/refractory GD, antithyroid drugs over 5 years with positive TRAb. Researchers made the TCR library from RNA that was extracted from PBMCs. Sequenced material: peripheral blood mononuclear cells (PBMCs), taken when the disease was refractory, from a patient treated with antithyroid drugs. The receptors derive from a female donor with Graves disease.

This clonotype was counted between two and nine times. The chain joins TRBV9 to TRBJ2-7; D is uncertain. The CDR3 has 15 residues. Germline loops: CDR1 SGDLS, CDR2 YYNGEE. With 0 bases removed from V and 5 bases from J, the gap between germline ends came to 15 bases. The CDR3: CASSVDGQAPNEQYF. CDR3 DNA: TGTGCCAGCAGCGTAGATGGGCAGGCCCCCAACGAGCAGTACTTC.

The chain employs TRBV7-9 and TRBJ1-4; 9 nucleotides align to TRBD1. Germline V lookup: CDR1 SEHNR, CDR2 FQNEAQ (reference sequence). CDR3 length equals 16 residues. The junction had 4 bases not matched to a gene; V was cut back by 1 base and J by 4 bases. This CDR3 is CASSLETGGYNEKLFF. The CDR3 DNA reads as TGTGCCAGCAGCTTAGAAACAGGGGGCTATAATGAAAAACTGTTTTTT.

This clonotype was counted between two and nine times. This chain connects TRBV7-9 to TRBJ1-6; the match to TRBD1 covers 10 bases. In germline, CDR1 is SEHNR, CDR2 FQNEAQ (reference sequence). V dropped 2 bases and J dropped 8; count of bases not matched to a gene: 3. This CDR3 contains 15 residues. The CDR3 bases are TGTGCCAGCAGCTTATTCGGACAGGGGGATTCACCCCTCCACTTT. Its translation is CASSLFGQGDSPLHF.

The chain recombines TRBV5-1 with TRBJ2-7; D is ambiguous. This CDR3 has 15 residues. Trimming stripped 3 bases from V and 7 bases from J, with 20 bases between. From germline, CDR1 is SGHRS and CDR2 YFSETQ. As DNA, the CDR3 is TGCGCCAGCAGCTCGGCTCAACGGAGTTTCGAGGAGCAGTACTTC. Its translation: CASSSAQRSFEEQYF.

This clonotype has only a few counts. J is TRBJ1-5 and V is TRBV24-1; TRBD1 is a possible D gene (6 bases). Germline V gene lookup returns CDR1 KGHDR and CDR2 SFDVKD. The V and J ends lost 0 bases and 6 bases respectively, with 17 bases between them. The CDR3 is made up of 17 amino acids. This chain's CDR3 is CATSDLRTGGDIQPQHF. For the CDR3, the DNA is TGTGCCACCAGTGATTTGAGGACCGGAGGGGACATTCAGCCCCAGCATTTT.

This clonotype was found a few times. The CDR3 DNA follows: TGCGCCAGCAGCCAAGATTTGGGGACAGGGGGCGACGAGCAGTACTTC. Translation: CASSQDLGTGGDEQYF. The V and J genes are TRBV4-3 and TRBJ2-7; 12 nucleotides match TRBD1. The CDR3 is made up of 16 amino acids. V was clipped by 0 bases and J by 5 bases; unmatched bases: 5. Germline V gene sequence: CDR1 LGHNA, CDR2 YSLEER.

This clonotype was counted at least ten times. V usage is TRBV6-2 or TRBV6-3 and J usage is TRBJ1-2; the D gene is possibly TRBD1 (5 bases). With 9 bases removed from V and 8 bases from J, the gap between germline ends came to 19 bases. Germline lookup yields CDR1 MNHEY and CDR2 SVGEGT. CDR3 length: 13 residues. The CDR3 sequence is CASFQTGLRGYTF. CDR3 in DNA: TGTGCCAGTTTTCAGACGGGACTTCGGGGCTACACCTTC.

V and J are TRBV6-1 and TRBJ1-2; a weak D match, TRBD1 (6 bases). CDR3 length: 15 amino acids. CDR1 is MNHNS and CDR2 is SASEGT in the germline V gene. V lost 3 bases and J 5 bases, leaving 16 bases between the germline ends. The CDR3 DNA reads TGTGCCAGCAGTGATGTGGGACAATCTGGGTATGGCTACACCTTC. This gives the protein CASSDVGQSGYGYTF.

This clonotype was observed many times. The V and J genes are TRBV6-1 and TRBJ1-2; D is uncertain. This CDR3 has 10 residues. Germline V gene sequence: CDR1 MNHNS, CDR2 SASEGT. V was clipped by 10 bases and J by 5 bases, with 8 bases between them. The CDR3 region has the DNA TGTGCCACCTCGGCTTATGGCTACACCTTC. It specifies CATSAYGYTF.

The gene calls are TRBV29-1 and TRBJ2-6; D ambiguous. CDR1 SQVTM and CDR2 ANQGSEA come from the germline V gene. The CDR3 spans 14 residues. The germline V and J ends were trimmed by 4 bases and 0 bases, with 7 bases remaining between them. The DNA for the CDR3 is TGCAGCGTTGGAGCTGACTCTGGGGCCAACGTCCTGACTTTC. Translated, it gives CSVGADSGANVLTF.